The sequence of this TCR beta chain was determined in a study of cytomegalovirus exposure and HLA in healthy donors. The V gene lost 0 bases and the J gene lost 0 bases, with 9 bases spanning the gap. This CDR3 has 16 residues. Germline V gives CDR1 SGDLS, CDR2 YYNGEE. Concerning this clone itself: Its antigen is undetermined.

The PCR used 60 Vbeta and 13 Jbeta primers. Clones were read by immunoSEQ multiplex PCR, and TCRdb kept only the in-frame ones, dropping some. The table shows around 180,000 clones, with 80% occurring only once. Overall study findings and caveats: Analyzed later, most CMV-associated TCR beta chains appeared HLA-restricted. Later analysis associated a missense DCLRE1C variant with TCR beta V- and J-gene trimming. Most TCR sequences were uncommon, yet certain public TCRs appeared in many donors.

The rearrangement joins TRBV9 to TRBJ1-4; unclear D gene. The source of this sequence is a man younger than 40 in good health and CMV-seropositive. The sample consisted of PBMCs. The CDR3 DNA reads as TGTGCCAGCAGCGTAGGTATGAGCCCAACTAATGAAAAACTGTTTTTT. Translating it yields CASSVGMSPTNEKLFF. Full variable domain (remainder filled in from reference TRBV9 and TRBJ1-4): DSGVTQTPKHLITATGQRVTLRCSPRSGDLSVYWYQQSLDQGLQFLIQYYNGEERAKGNILERFSAQQFPDLHSELNLSSLELGDSALYFCASSVGMSPTNEKLFFGSGTQLSVL.